This is a list of T cell receptor beta chains from one sample in a study of T cell responses to AZD1222 COVID-19 vaccine. Sequenced by immunoSEQ multiplex PCR; TCRdb stores in-frame clones only, minus some. The sample shows about 84,000 clones, 87% of them seen only once. Sequencing was performed on peripheral blood, taken on day 0 of AZD1222 vaccination. These receptors all stem from an adult in good health. CDR3s include the opening cysteine and the closing phenylalanine or tryptophan. D genes are given only for firm matches. Rows may omit the clone size; those that give it use once, few, many or a size class.

TRBJ1-1 TRBV27 NA few TGTGCCAGCAGTAGCCTCCTGGGAGTGAACACTGAAGCTTTCTTT CASSSLLGVNTEAFF
TRBJ1-1 TRBV18 NA NA TGTGCCAGCTCACCAGGGTTGGGGAACACTGAAGCTTTCTTT CASSPGLGNTEAFF
TRBJ1-4 TRBV4-1 TRBD1 NA TGCGCCAGCAGTACTCGGACAGGTGAGGAAAAACTGTTTTTT CASSTRTGEEKLFF
TRBJ2-2 TRBV4-3 NA NA TGCGCCAGCAGCCAACAGATAACGAACACCGGGGAGCTGTTTTTT CASSQQITNTGELFF
TRBJ1-6 TRBV7-2 NA NA TGTGCCAGCAGCTCGGGCCCCAGTTCACCCCTCCACTTT CASSSGPSSPLHF
TRBJ1-1 TRBV5-1 TRBD1 once TGCGCCAGCAGCTTGGCCGGACAGGGAAACACTGAAGCTTTCTTT CASSLAGQGNTEAFF
TRBJ2-7 TRBV5-6 NA NA TGTGCCAGCAGCTTGGTAGTACAGTACGAGCAGTACTTC CASSLVVQYEQYF
TRBJ1-3 TRBV7-9 TRBD1 NA TGTGCCAGCAGCTGGGGACAGGGTGCGGCTGGAAACACCATATATTTT CASSWGQGAAGNTIYF
TRBJ2-1 TRBV18 NA NA TGTGCCAGCTCACCAAGGACTGAGGCAGCGAATGAGCAGTTCTTC CASSPRTEAANEQFF
TRBJ2-1 TRBV6-6 NA once TGTGCCAGCAGTTACGGAGGACAGATTTCGAAGAATGAGCAGTTCTTC CASSYGGQISKNEQFF
TRBJ2-2 TRBV7-3 TRBD1 NA TGTGCCAGCAGCCCGACAGGGCGAAGGAACACCGGGGAGCTGTTTTTT CASSPTGRRNTGELFF
TRBJ1-2 TRBV6-5 TRBD1 NA TGTGCCAGCAGGGCCGGGACAGGGTCGTCGTATGGCTACACCTTC CASRAGTGSSYGYTF
TRBJ2-1 TRBV18 TRBD2 NA TGTGCCAGCTCTGTGGCGGGAGGGCCCACCTACAATGAGCAGTTCTTC CASSVAGGPTYNEQFF
TRBJ1-2 TRBV19 NA NA TGTGCCAGTAGTACCCGGGGGAGGTCGCTCGGCTACACCTTC CASSTRGRSLGYTF
TRBJ2-2 TRBV19 NA NA TGTGCCAGTAGTACCCAGGGGGGGAAAACCGGGGAGCTGTTTTTT CASSTQGGKTGELFF
TRBJ1-1 TRBV6-4 TRBD1 NA TGTGCCAGCAGACGGACAGGGAACACTGAAGCTTTCTTT CASRRTGNTEAFF
TRBJ1-4 TRBV5-6 NA NA TGTGCCAGCAAAATCCCCGGGGGCGGGGGAGAAAAACTGTTTTTT CASKIPGGGGEKLFF
TRBJ1-2 TRBV10-3 TRBD1 NA TGTGCCATCAGCTTACAGGGGAATAACTATGGCTACACCTTC CAISLQGNNYGYTF
TRBJ2-4 TRBV19 TRBD2 NA TGTGCCAGTAGTATAACCACTAGCGGGAGTTTAGTCATTCAGTACTTC CASSITTSGSLVIQYF
TRBJ1-4 TRBV7-9 NA NA TGTGCCAGCAGCACCCGGGGCGGCAGATCCAATGAAAAACTGTTTTTT CASSTRGGRSNEKLFF
TRBJ1-2 TRBV10-2 TRBD1 NA TGCGCCAGCAGCGGGACAGGGGGTGCCTATGGCTACACCTTC CASSGTGGAYGYTF
TRBJ2-1 TRBV18 TRBD2 NA TGTGCCAGCTCTGCCCCGGGAGGGGGACCCTACAATGAGCAGTTCTTC CASSAPGGGPYNEQFF
TRBJ1-2 TRBV3-1/TRBV3-2 TRBD1 NA TGTGCCAGCAGCCTCTTTCCCGGGACAGGGAGTAAAGGCTATGGCTACACCTTC CASSLFPGTGSKGYGYTF
TRBJ1-2 TRBV29-1 NA NA TGCAGCGCCCCCTTGGCCTATGGCTACACCTTC CSAPLAYGYTF
TRBJ2-7 TRBV4-3 TRBD2 NA TGCGCCAGCAGCCAAGAGGGGACTAGCGCCTACGAGCAGTACTTC CASSQEGTSAYEQYF
TRBJ1-5 TRBV7-2 NA NA TGTGCCAGCAGCTTTAGGGGTTCAAGCAATCAGCCCCAGCATTTT CASSFRGSSNQPQHF
TRBJ1-5 TRBV2 NA NA TGTGCCAGCAGGGAGACTTCCGGGGGTCTCGGCAATCAGCCCCAGCATTTT CASRETSGGLGNQPQHF
TRBJ2-1 TRBV12-5 NA NA TGTGCTAGTGGCCACGGGGACTCCTACAATGAGCAGTTCTTC CASGHGDSYNEQFF